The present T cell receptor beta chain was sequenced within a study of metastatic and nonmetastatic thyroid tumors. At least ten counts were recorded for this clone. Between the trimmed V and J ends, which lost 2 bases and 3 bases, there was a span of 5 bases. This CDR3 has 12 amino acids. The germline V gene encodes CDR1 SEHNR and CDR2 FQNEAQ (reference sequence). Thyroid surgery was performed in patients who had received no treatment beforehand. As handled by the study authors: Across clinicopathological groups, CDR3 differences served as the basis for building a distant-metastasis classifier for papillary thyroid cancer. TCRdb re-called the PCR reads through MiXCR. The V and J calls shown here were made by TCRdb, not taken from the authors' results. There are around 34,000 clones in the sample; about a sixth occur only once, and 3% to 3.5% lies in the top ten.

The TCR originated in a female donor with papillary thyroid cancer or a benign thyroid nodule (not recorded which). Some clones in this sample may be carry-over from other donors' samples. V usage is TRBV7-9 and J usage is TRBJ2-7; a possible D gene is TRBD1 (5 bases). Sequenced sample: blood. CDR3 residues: CASSLQGYEQYF. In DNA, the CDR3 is TGTGCCAGCAGCTTACAGGGCTACGAGCAGTACTTC.